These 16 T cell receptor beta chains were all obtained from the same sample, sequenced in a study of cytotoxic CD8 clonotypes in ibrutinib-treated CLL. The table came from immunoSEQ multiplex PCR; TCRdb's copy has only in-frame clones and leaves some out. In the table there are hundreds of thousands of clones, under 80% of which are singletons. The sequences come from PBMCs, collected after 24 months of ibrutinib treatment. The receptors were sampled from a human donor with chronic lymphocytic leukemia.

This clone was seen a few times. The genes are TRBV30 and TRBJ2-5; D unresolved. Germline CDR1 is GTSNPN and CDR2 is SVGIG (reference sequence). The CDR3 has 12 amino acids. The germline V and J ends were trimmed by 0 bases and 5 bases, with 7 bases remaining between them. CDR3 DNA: TGTGCCTGGAGTGTGGCTTCGGAGACCCAGTACTTC. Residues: CAWSVASETQYF.

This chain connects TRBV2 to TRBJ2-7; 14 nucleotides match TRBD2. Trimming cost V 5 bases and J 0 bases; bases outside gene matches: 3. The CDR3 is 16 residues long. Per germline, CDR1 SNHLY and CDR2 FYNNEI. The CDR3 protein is CASSRTSGRRSYEQYF. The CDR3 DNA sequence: TGTGCCAGCAGTAGGACTAGCGGGAGGCGCTCCTACGAGCAGTACTTC.

The CDR3 protein is CSVVDSPTDIAKNIQYF. In nucleotides, the CDR3 is TGCAGCGTTGTAGACAGTCCTACCGATATAGCCAAAAACATTCAGTACTTC. The V call is TRBV29-1, the J call TRBJ2-4; perhaps TRBD1 as D (5 bases). This CDR3 is 17 amino acids long. V was pared by 4 bases and J by 0 bases, with 19 bases between. CDR1 is SQVTM, CDR2 ANQGSEA, per germline.

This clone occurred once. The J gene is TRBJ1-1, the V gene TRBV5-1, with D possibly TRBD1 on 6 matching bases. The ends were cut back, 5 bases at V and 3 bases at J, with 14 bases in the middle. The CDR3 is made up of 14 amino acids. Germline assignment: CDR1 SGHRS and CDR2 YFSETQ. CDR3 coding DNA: TGCGCCAGCAGTCCCACAGGGAGGGACACTGAAGCTTTCTTT. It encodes CASSPTGRDTEAFF.

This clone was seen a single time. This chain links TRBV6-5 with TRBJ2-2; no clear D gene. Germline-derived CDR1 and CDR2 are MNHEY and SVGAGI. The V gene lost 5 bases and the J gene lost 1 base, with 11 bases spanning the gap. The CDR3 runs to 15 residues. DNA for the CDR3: TGTGCCAGCAGTCGGGCGGAGCGGAACACCGGGGAGCTGTTTTTT. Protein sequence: CASSRAERNTGELFF.

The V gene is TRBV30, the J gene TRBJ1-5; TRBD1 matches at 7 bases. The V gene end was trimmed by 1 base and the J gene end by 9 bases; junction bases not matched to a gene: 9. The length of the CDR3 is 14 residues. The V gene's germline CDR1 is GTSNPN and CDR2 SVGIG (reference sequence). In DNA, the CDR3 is TGTGCCTGGAGTGACCCACAGGGGTCGGGGCCCCAGCATTTT. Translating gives CAWSDPQGSGPQHF.

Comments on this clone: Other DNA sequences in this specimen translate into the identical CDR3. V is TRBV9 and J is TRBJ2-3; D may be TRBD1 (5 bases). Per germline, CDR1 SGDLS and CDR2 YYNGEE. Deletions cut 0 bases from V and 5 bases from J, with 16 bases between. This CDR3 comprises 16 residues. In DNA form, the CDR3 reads TGTGCCAGCAGCGTAGCTTCAGGCAGGGCAGGAGATACGCAGTATTTT. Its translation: CASSVASGRAGDTQYF.

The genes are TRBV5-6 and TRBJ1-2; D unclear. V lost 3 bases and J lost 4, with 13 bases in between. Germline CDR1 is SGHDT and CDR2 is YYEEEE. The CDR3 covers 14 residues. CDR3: CASSSPPAFYGYTF. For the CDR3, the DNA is TGTGCCAGCAGCTCCCCTCCAGCGTTCTATGGCTACACCTTC.

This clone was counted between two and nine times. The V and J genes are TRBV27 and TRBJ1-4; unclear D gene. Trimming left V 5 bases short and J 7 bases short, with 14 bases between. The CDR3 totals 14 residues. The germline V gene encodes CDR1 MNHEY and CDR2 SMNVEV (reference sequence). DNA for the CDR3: TGTGCCAGCAGTCTGAGACGGATCGGTGAAAAACTGTTTTTT. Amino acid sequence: CASSLRRIGEKLFF.

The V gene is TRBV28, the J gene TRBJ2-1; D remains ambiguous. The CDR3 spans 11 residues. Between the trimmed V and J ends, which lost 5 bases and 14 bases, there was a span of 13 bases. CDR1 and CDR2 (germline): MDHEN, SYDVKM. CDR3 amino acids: CASSRGRVEFF. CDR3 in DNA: TGTGCCAGCAGTCGCGGACGGGTGGAGTTCTTC.

CDR3 sequence reads: CASSLWGQLSTDTQYF. CDR3 nucleotide sequence: TGTGCCAGCAGCTTGTGGGGACAGCTTAGCACAGATACGCAGTATTTT. This chain uses TRBV11-2 with TRBJ2-3, with 7 positions matching TRBD1. The V and J ends lost 3 bases and 0 bases, in that order; junction bases with no gene match: 6. Germline assignment: CDR1 SGHAT and CDR2 FQNNGV. This CDR3 has 16 residues.

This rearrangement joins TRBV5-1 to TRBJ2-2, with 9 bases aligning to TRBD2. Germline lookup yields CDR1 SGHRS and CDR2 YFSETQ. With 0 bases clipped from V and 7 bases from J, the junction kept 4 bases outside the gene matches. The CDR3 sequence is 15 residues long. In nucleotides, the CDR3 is TGCGCCAGCAGCTTGGAAGCGGGAGGCGTCGGGGAGCTGTTTTTT. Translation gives CASSLEAGGVGELFF.

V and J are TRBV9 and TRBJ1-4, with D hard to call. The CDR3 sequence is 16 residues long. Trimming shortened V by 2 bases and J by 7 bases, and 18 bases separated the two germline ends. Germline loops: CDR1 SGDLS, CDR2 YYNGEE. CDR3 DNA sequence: TGTGCCAGCAGCGTTGATCCGGCCCTCCGGAGTGAAAAACTGTTTTTT. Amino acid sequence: CASSVDPALRSEKLFF.

The CDR3 coding sequence is TGTGCCAGTACCCGGGGGAATGCTCAGCCCCAGCATTTT. This codes for CASTRGNAQPQHF. The chain employs TRBV19 and TRBJ1-5; perhaps TRBD1 as D (5 bases). This CDR3 region has 13 residues. Trimming stripped 7 bases from V and 6 bases from J, with 13 bases between. Germline V CDR1 and CDR2: LNHDA, SQIVND (reference sequence).

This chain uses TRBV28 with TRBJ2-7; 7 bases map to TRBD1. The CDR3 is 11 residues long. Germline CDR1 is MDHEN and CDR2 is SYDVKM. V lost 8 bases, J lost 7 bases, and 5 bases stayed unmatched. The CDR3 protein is CASGDSREQYF. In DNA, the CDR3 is TGTGCCAGCGGGGACAGCCGGGAGCAGTACTTC.

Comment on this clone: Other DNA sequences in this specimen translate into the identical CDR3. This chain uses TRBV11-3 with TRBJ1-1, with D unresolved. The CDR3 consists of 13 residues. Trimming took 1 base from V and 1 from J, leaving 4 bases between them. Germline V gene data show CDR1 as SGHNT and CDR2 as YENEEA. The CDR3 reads CASSLGGNTEAFF. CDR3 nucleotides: TGTGCCAGCAGCTTAGGCGGGAACACTGAAGCTTTCTTT.